This entry lists 17 T cell receptor beta chains sequenced from one sample in a study of human T cells and chemical hapten exposure. Noted time point: healthy volunteer bleed at 2 weeks. Unfractionated whole blood yielded the extracted total RNA. TCRdb itself ran the RACE reads through MiXCR, one entry per CDR3 protein. The sample lists about 130,000 distinct CDR3 sequences, approximately 9.5% occurring once. The sequenced sample consisted of whole blood. These receptors all stem from a male donor in good health. Some clones in this sample may be carry-over from other donors' samples.

The chain uses TRBV30 and TRBJ2-1; D remains unclear. The CDR3 contains 10 residues. Germline V gene lookup returns CDR1 GTSNPN and CDR2 SVGIG (reference sequence). V gave up 2 bases and J gave up 10 bases, with 6 bases separating them. This CDR3 reads CAWSLGEQFF. The CDR3 DNA is TGTGCCTGGAGTTTGGGGGAGCAGTTCTTC.

The CDR3 region has the DNA TGTGCCAGCAGTGAAGTTAGCACAGATACGCAGTATTTT. It translates to CASSEVSTDTQYF. This chain links TRBV6-1 with TRBJ2-3, with D unresolved. The CDR3 is 13 amino acids. V dropped 1 base and J dropped 0 bases, with 2 bases sitting between them. Germline loops: CDR1 MNHNS, CDR2 SASEGT.

The chain joins TRBV7-7 to TRBJ2-7, with D perhaps TRBD1 or TRBD2 (5 bases each). The CDR3 covers 15 residues. Germline V gene lookup returns CDR1 SSHAT and CDR2 FNYEAQ (reference sequence). The ends were cut back, 5 bases at V and 4 bases at J, with 18 bases in the middle. The CDR3 region has the DNA TGTGCCAGCAGCCCCGACCGGGACGACTCTTACGAGCAGTACTTC. Translated, it gives CASSPDRDDSYEQYF.

A word on this clonotype: This may come from a read error, since a much larger clone is one base off. The chain is built from TRBV20-1 and TRBJ2-3, with D possibly matching TRBD1 (6 bases). Germline CDR1 and CDR2: DFQATT and SNEGSKA (reference sequence). This CDR3 contains 15 residues. V was cut by 3 bases and J by 3 bases, with 16 bases left in between. CDR3 nucleotides: TGCAGTGCTAGGGTTCGGTCGCAGGGGACAGATACGCAGTATTTT. Encoded protein: CSARVRSQGTDTQYF.

This clonotype has just a few counts. The chain combines TRBV4-2 with TRBJ2-2; unclear D gene. Per germline, CDR1 LGHNA and CDR2 YNFKEQ. Trimming shortened V by 0 bases and J by 4 bases, and 12 bases separated the two germline ends. The CDR3 has 16 amino acids. CDR3 residues: CASSQDSEFGTGELFF. CDR3 bases: TGTGCCAGCAGCCAAGACAGTGAGTTTGGCACCGGGGAGCTGTTTTTT.

The CDR3 sequence: CASSEGSWDGQPQHF. The CDR3 DNA reads TGCGCCAGCAGTGAGGGCTCCTGGGACGGCCAGCCCCAGCATTTT. The chain links TRBV10-2 to TRBJ1-5; tentative D call: TRBD1 (5 bases). CDR1 WSHSY and CDR2 SAAADI come from the germline V gene. This CDR3 comprises 15 residues. Trimming stripped 2 bases from V and 7 bases from J, with 15 bases between.

At least ten counts were recorded for this clonotype. This rearrangement joins TRBV19 to TRBJ1-5; a possible D gene is TRBD1 (6 bases). Looked up from germline, CDR1 is LNHDA and CDR2 is SQIVND (reference sequence). This CDR3 spans 13 amino acids. V lost 8 bases to trimming and J lost 7 bases, with 15 bases between them. CDR3 region: CASVGGPSQPQHF. The CDR3 region has the DNA TGTGCCAGTGTGGGGGGCCCAAGCCAGCCCCAGCATTTT. Variable domain in full (rest from reference TRBV19 and TRBJ1-5): DGGITQSPKYLFRKEGQNVTLSCEQNLNHDAMYWYRQDPGQGLRLIYYSQIVNDFQKGDIAEGYSVSREKKESFPLTVTSAQKNPTAFYLCASVGGPSQPQHFGDGTRLSIL.

The V gene is TRBV6-5, the J gene TRBJ2-3, with D hard to call. Germline V gene sequence: CDR1 MNHEY, CDR2 SVGAGI. CDR3 size: 16 residues. The V end lost 1 base, the J end lost 0 bases, and 11 bases lay between the germline ends. The CDR3 DNA follows: TGTGCCAGCAGTTACTGGGCAGCGACTAGCACAGATACGCAGTATTTT. This gives the protein CASSYWAATSTDTQYF.

A remark on this clonotype: A clone one base away is much larger, so this may be a read error. The chain is built from TRBV11-2 and TRBJ1-5; unclear D gene. Germline CDR1 and CDR2: SGHAT and FQNNGV. The CDR3 consists of 12 residues. Between the trimmed V and J ends, which lost 0 bases and 3 bases, there was a span of 0 bases. CDR3 amino acids: CASSLDNQPQHF. The DNA for the CDR3 is TGTGCCAGCAGCTTAGACAATCAGCCCCAGCATTTT.

This clonotype occurred many times. The J gene is TRBJ2-3, the V gene TRBV20-1, with TRBD2 matching over 7 bases. The V segment lost 6 bases and the J segment 2 bases; nucleotides outside the gene matches: 2. The CDR3 is made up of 12 amino acids. In germline, CDR1 is DFQATT, CDR2 SNEGSKA (reference sequence). The CDR3 nucleotides read TGCAGTGCACGGGGGGTCACAGATACGCAGTATTTT. This sequence encodes CSARGVTDTQYF.

V is TRBV5-4 and J is TRBJ2-1, with a tentative D call TRBD2 (5 bases). V was clipped by 0 bases and J by 2 bases, with 9 bases between them. The CDR3 is 15 residues long. CDR1 SGHNT and CDR2 YYREEE come from the germline V gene (reference sequence). For the CDR3, the DNA is TGTGCCAGCAGCTTGGAGCCTAGCACCTACAATGAGCAGTTCTTC. Translated, it gives CASSLEPSTYNEQFF.

This clonotype occurred a few times. The chain carries TRBV6-4 and TRBJ2-1, with 9 nucleotides matching TRBD2. The ends lost 4 bases at V and 4 bases at J; junction bases unmatched: 5. The V gene's germline CDR1 is MRHNA and CDR2 SNTAGT. The CDR3 totals 15 residues. The CDR3 DNA follows: TGTGCCAGCAGTGTGCGGGAGGGGCCTTACAATGAGCAGTTCTTC. Residues: CASSVREGPYNEQFF.

This clonotype was detected only a few times. V and J are TRBV7-7 and TRBJ2-1; TRBD2 matches 15 bases. V dropped 5 bases and J dropped 5; count of bases not matched to a gene: 7. The germline V gene encodes CDR1 SSHAT and CDR2 FNYEAQ (reference sequence). The CDR3 has 17 amino acids. CDR3 nucleotides: TGTGCCAGCAGCCCTGGGACTAGCGGGAGGCAAAACAATGAGCAGTTCTTC. Its translation: CASSPGTSGRQNNEQFF.

As for this clonotype: A read error may be the cause here, since a much bigger clone is one base away. The chain employs TRBV10-3 and TRBJ2-5, with D perhaps TRBD2 (6 bases). Germline CDR1 ENHRY, CDR2 SYGVKD. The CDR3 sequence is 15 residues long. Trimming cost V 6 bases and J 4 bases, with 18 bases left between them. CDR3 amino acids: CAISDLVGGRETQYF. For the CDR3, the DNA is TGTGCCATCAGCGATTTAGTGGGAGGAAGAGAGACCCAGTACTTC.

In this sample, this clonotype turned up a few times. V is TRBV7-2 and J is TRBJ2-2; 9 nucleotides align to TRBD1. Losses at the gene ends were 1 base for V and 7 bases for J; bases not matched to a gene: 10. Germline CDR1 SGHTA, CDR2 FQGNSA. This CDR3 is built from 17 residues. CDR3 region: CASSLEGTGWVGGELFF. The DNA for the CDR3 is TGTGCCAGCAGCTTAGAAGGGACAGGGTGGGTCGGCGGGGAGCTGTTTTTT.

This clonotype was counted ten times or more. The DNA for the CDR3 is TGTGCCAGCAGCCAAGACTCGGCAGGAGGAGGCTACACCTTC. Translation gives CASSQDSAGGGYTF. V gene TRBV3-1 combines with J gene TRBJ1-2; no clear D. V lost 0 bases and J 8 bases, leaving 13 bases between the germline ends. This CDR3 has 14 residues. In germline, CDR1 is LGHDT, CDR2 YNNKEL (reference sequence).

This clonotype came up many times. This chain uses TRBV4-1 with TRBJ2-1; D is unclear. Germline-derived CDR1 and CDR2 are MGHRA and YSYEKL. The V end was cut by 0 bases, the J end by 7 bases, with 1 base between. CDR3 length: 11 residues. In nucleotides, the CDR3 is TGCGCCAGCAGCCAAGAAAATGAGCAGTTCTTC. Its protein is CASSQENEQFF.